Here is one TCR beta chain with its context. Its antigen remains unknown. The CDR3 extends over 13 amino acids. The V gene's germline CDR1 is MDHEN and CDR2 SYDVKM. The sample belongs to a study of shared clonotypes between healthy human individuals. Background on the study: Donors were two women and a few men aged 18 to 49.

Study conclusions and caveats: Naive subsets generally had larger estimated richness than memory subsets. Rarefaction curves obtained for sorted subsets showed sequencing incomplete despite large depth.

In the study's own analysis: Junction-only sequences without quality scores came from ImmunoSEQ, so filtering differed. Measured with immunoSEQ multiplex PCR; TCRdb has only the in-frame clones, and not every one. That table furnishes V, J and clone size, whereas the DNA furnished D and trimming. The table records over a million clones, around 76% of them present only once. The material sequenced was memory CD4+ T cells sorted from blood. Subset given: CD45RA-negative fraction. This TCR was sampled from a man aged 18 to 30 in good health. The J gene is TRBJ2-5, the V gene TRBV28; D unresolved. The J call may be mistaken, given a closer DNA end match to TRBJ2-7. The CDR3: CASLTEEPYEQYF. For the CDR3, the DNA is TGTGCCAGTTTAACAGAGGAGCCCTACGAGCAGTACTTC.